The 5 T cell receptor beta chains given below trace back to one sample, sequenced in a study of shared T cell receptors in the human thymus (dated by TCRdb to the early 2020s). The library was prepared using the immunoSEQ multiplex PCR assay. The immuneACCESS repertoire file appears here via TCRdb, limited to in-frame rearrangements. These files lack a portion of the clones; in checked studies, under half of the deficit traces to unresolved V genes, and the cause of the others is not known. Recorded for this sample are hundreds of thousands of clones; roughly 90% of them occurred a single time. Approximately 0.01% of the sample belongs to the ten largest clones. The same data also went into a second study, on human thymus T cells.

Sequences were obtained from thymocytes. The receptors derive from a boy under two years old with a congenital heart defect. Donor details come from another sample of the same person, matched by shared clones.

The chain couples TRBV28 to TRBJ2-3; D is possibly TRBD2 (6 bases). This CDR3 has 15 residues. Trimming stripped 8 bases from V and 3 bases from J, with 18 bases between. CDR1 MDHEN and CDR2 SYDVKM come from the germline V gene. CDR3 sequence (DNA): TGTGCCAGCTGTGGGGGGAGTAGCAGGACAGATACGCAGTATTTT. This encodes CASCGGSSRTDTQYF.

The V call is TRBV4-2, the J call TRBJ1-5; 11 nucleotides match TRBD1. The CDR3 sequence is 19 residues long. Trimming removed 4 bases from V and 6 bases from J; junction bases left unmatched: 17. From germline, CDR1 is LGHNA and CDR2 YNFKEQ. The CDR3 bases are TGTGCCAGCAGCCCACTAACCAAGCGTACCGGGACAGGGGGTCAGCCCCAGCATTTT. This sequence encodes CASSPLTKRTGTGGQPQHF.

The count of this clone is one. The chain links TRBV9 to TRBJ2-4, with D perhaps TRBD2 (6 bases). Looked up from germline, CDR1 is SGDLS and CDR2 is YYNGEE. V was clipped by 4 bases and J by 5 bases, with 22 bases between them. This CDR3 has 17 amino acids. This CDR3 is CASSPLTSGVSENIQYF. The CDR3 coding sequence is TGTGCCAGCAGCCCACTAACCTCGGGGGTTTCCGAAAACATTCAGTACTTC.

The chain has TRBV28 and TRBJ1-2, with 9 bases matching TRBD1. V shed 2 bases, J shed 3 bases, and the junction held 1 base outside the gene matches. In germline, CDR1 is MDHEN, CDR2 SYDVKM. This CDR3 region has 14 residues. In DNA, the CDR3 is TGTGCCAGCAGTTTAGGGGACAGGGACTATGGCTACACCTTC. Protein sequence: CASSLGDRDYGYTF.

This chain links TRBV28 with TRBJ2-5, with 9 bases fitting TRBD1. Unmatched junction bases numbered 9, after V lost 5 bases and J lost 2 bases. The germline V gene has CDR1 MDHEN and CDR2 SYDVKM. The CDR3 length is 16 residues. The CDR3 DNA sequence: TGTGCCAGCAGTCAACGCCGACAGGGGGATCAAGAGACCCAGTACTTC. Protein: CASSQRRQGDQETQYF.